This T cell receptor (beta chain) stems from a study of T cell repertoires in ileal Crohn's disease. Points from the study as a whole: Mucosal expansions were suggested to be mainly CD8 T cells.

This table comes from immunoSEQ multiplex PCR, and its TCRdb copy is limited to in-frame clones, with some not included. The sample contains 1,400 to 1,500 clones, roughly 85% of which appear only once. Patients were adults with ileal or ileocolonic Crohn's disease needing resection. V lost 4 bases, J lost 5 bases, and 4 bases stayed unmatched. In germline, CDR1 is MNHEY, CDR2 SVGAGI. This CDR3 comprises 14 residues. In regard to this clone: As yet, its antigen is unknown.

The chain carries TRBV6-5 and TRBJ2-1; TRBD1 agrees at 8 bases. The sequence was collected from an adult with Crohn's disease. Specimen: ileal tissue. CDR3 sequence: CASSSGGVNNEQFF. For the CDR3, the DNA is TGTGCCAGCAGTTCAGGGGGCGTAAACAATGAGCAGTTCTTC.